This passage covers 22 T cell receptor beta chains from one sample sequenced in a study of blood T cell repertoires in COVID-19. Here immunoSEQ multiplex PCR was the method, and the copy in TCRdb shows in-frame clones only, minus some. This table holds approximately 210,000 clones, roughly four fifths found once. The sequenced sample consisted of peripheral blood. Every receptor here comes from a woman in her thirties or forties with acute or convalescent COVID-19.

The rearrangement joins TRBV10-3 to TRBJ2-3, with 7 bases identical to TRBD2. Germline CDR1 and CDR2: ENHRY and SYGVKD. The CDR3 covers 15 residues. J was trimmed by 6 bases and V by 5 bases; bases with no gene match: 11. As DNA, the CDR3 is TGTGCCATCAGTACTGTGAGGGAGGGCTGGGATACGCAGTATTTT. This codes for CAISTVREGWDTQYF.

V gene TRBV4-1 combines with J gene TRBJ2-1; TRBD2 matches 7 bases. The junction had 9 bases not matched to a gene; V was cut back by 0 bases and J by 10 bases. CDR3 length: 15 amino acids. Germline V gene data show CDR1 as MGHRA and CDR2 as YSYEKL. Here the CDR3 reads CASSQEGALATEQFF. In DNA, the CDR3 is TGCGCCAGCAGCCAAGAAGGAGCACTAGCGACGGAGCAGTTCTTC.

The chain links TRBV30 to TRBJ2-3; TRBD1 is a possible D gene (7 bases). The CDR3 spans 14 residues. Trimming pared 2 bases from V and 4 bases from J, leaving 13 bases between. Germline V gene data show CDR1 as GTSNPN and CDR2 as SVGIG (reference sequence). The CDR3 DNA sequence: TGTGCCTGGAGTCCGGCAGGGGGGCCAGATACGCAGTATTTT. This sequence encodes CAWSPAGGPDTQYF.

The chain uses TRBV11-2 and TRBJ2-1; 8 positions agree with TRBD2. Germline CDR1 and CDR2: SGHAT and FQNNGV. This CDR3 has 16 residues. Trimming removed 4 bases from V and 4 bases from J; junction bases left unmatched: 9. This CDR3 reads CASSSRGRGVYNEQFF. CDR3 coding DNA: TGTGCCAGCAGCTCCCGTGGGCGGGGGGTGTACAATGAGCAGTTCTTC.

The chain carries TRBV18 and TRBJ1-1; no reliable D call. The V and J ends lost 3 bases and 6 bases respectively, with 26 bases between them. Germline V gene data show CDR1 as KGHSH and CDR2 as LQKENI. The CDR3 runs to 18 residues. CDR3 in amino acids: CASSPRSDTRYLLPEAFF. The CDR3 DNA sequence: TGTGCCAGCTCACCCCGCAGTGACACCCGTTATTTGCTACCTGAAGCTTTCTTT.

This clone was seen only once. The gene calls are TRBV27 and TRBJ2-1; 16 nucleotides align to TRBD2. Germline V gives CDR1 MNHEY, CDR2 SMNVEV (reference sequence). The CDR3 sequence is 16 residues long. The ends lost 6 bases at V and 9 bases at J; junction bases unmatched: 8. CDR3 DNA: TGTGCCAGCAGAAGGGGACTAGCGGGAGGGGAGGGTGAGCAGTTCTTC. Translated: CASRRGLAGGEGEQFF.

V gene TRBV5-5 combines with J gene TRBJ2-7; D remains unclear. Germline CDR1 is SGHKS and CDR2 is YYEKEE (reference sequence). The length of the CDR3 is 13 residues. Trimming removed 0 bases from V and 1 base from J, with 5 bases in between. CDR3 in DNA: TGTGCCAGCAGCTTGGGAGCATCCTACGAGCAGTACTTC. Translating gives CASSLGASYEQYF.

This sequence joins TRBV24-1 and TRBJ1-4, with D tentatively TRBD1 (5 bases). The CDR3 totals 13 residues. Germline CDR1 and CDR2: KGHDR and SFDVKD. With 5 bases removed from V and 7 bases from J, the gap between germline ends came to 10 bases. The CDR3 DNA reads TGTGCCACCAGTGGGGGGGGTGGTGAAAAACTGTTTTTT. This translates into CATSGGGGEKLFF.

The gene calls are TRBV10-3 and TRBJ2-2; 9 bases are shared with TRBD1. CDR3 size: 15 residues. V lost 6 bases, J lost 4 bases, and 6 bases stayed unmatched. Germline CDR1 ENHRY, CDR2 SYGVKD. The CDR3 DNA sequence: TGTGCCATCAGGCCCACAGGGGGCTTCACCGGGGAGCTGTTTTTT. It codes for CAIRPTGGFTGELFF.

Remarks on this clone: Other nucleotide sequences in the sample specify the same CDR3. The chain combines TRBV4-1 with TRBJ2-7, with 9 bases lining up with TRBD1. The CDR3 covers 15 residues. V was clipped by 2 bases and J by 2 bases; unmatched bases: 4. Germline assignment: CDR1 MGHRA and CDR2 YSYEKL. Written as DNA, the CDR3 is TGCGCCAGCAGCCAACGACAGGGGGGACCCTACGAGCAGTACTTC. Translation gives CASSQRQGGPYEQYF.

This sequence joins TRBV5-4 and TRBJ1-5; D not certain. Trimming took 0 bases from V and 9 from J, leaving 16 bases between them. This CDR3 is built from 15 residues. Per germline, CDR1 SGHNT and CDR2 YYREEE (reference sequence). This CDR3 is CASSLAGAAVGPQHF. CDR3 in DNA: TGTGCCAGCAGCTTGGCCGGAGCAGCAGTAGGGCCCCAGCATTTT.

A note on this clone: Other DNA sequences in this specimen translate into the identical CDR3. The V call is TRBV5-1, the J call TRBJ2-7; TRBD1 agrees at 7 bases. The CDR3 runs 15 residues. CDR1 is SGHRS and CDR2 is YFSETQ in the germline V gene. The ends lost 0 bases at V and 1 base at J; junction bases unmatched: 4. CDR3 nucleotides: TGCGCCAGCAGCTTGGGGGGGACAGTTTCCTACGAGCAGTACTTC. It encodes CASSLGGTVSYEQYF.

This sequence joins TRBV6-5 and TRBJ2-7, with D possibly matching TRBD2 (6 bases). The ends were cut back, 10 bases at V and 2 bases at J, with 12 bases in the middle. The length of the CDR3 is 12 residues. Germline V lookup: CDR1 MNHEY, CDR2 SVGAGI. CDR3 sequence reads: CATRGSTYEQYF. Here the CDR3 DNA reads TGTGCCACACGGGGGTCGACCTACGAGCAGTACTTC.

This chain connects TRBV7-2 to TRBJ2-7, with 7 bases identical to TRBD2. Germline V CDR1 and CDR2: SGHTA, FQGNSA. V lost 2 bases, J lost 4 bases, and 8 bases stayed unmatched. CDR3 length equals 15 residues. CDR3 coding DNA: TGTGCCAGCAGCTTAAAAACGGGAGGACGGTACGAGCAGTACTTC. Protein sequence: CASSLKTGGRYEQYF.

The CDR3 DNA follows: TGTGCCAGTAGAGGACTAGCGGCTAATGAGCAGTTCTTC. Its translation: CASRGLAANEQFF. V is TRBV12-3 or TRBV12-4 and J is TRBJ2-1, with 10 bases matching TRBD2. This CDR3 has 13 residues. Trimming took 9 bases from V and 7 from J; bases not matched to a gene: 6.

The chain recombines TRBV24-1 with TRBJ2-7; 7 bases align to TRBD2. CDR3 length equals 14 residues. With 7 bases clipped from V and 0 bases from J, the junction kept 5 bases outside the gene matches. CDR1 and CDR2 from the germline V gene are KGHDR and SFDVKD. CDR3 residues: CATRLAPSSYEQYF. The CDR3 DNA reads TGTGCCACCAGACTAGCGCCGAGCTCCTACGAGCAGTACTTC.

The chain has TRBV29-1 and TRBJ1-2; D ambiguous. V shed 3 bases and J shed 2 bases, with 7 bases lying between them. Germline V lookup: CDR1 SQVTM, CDR2 ANQGSEA. The CDR3 has 12 residues. This CDR3 reads CSVEVRNYGYTF. In DNA, the CDR3 is TGCAGCGTTGAGGTCAGGAACTATGGCTACACCTTC.

The chain links TRBV18 to TRBJ2-7, with D perhaps TRBD2 (5 bases). Germline V gene sequence: CDR1 KGHSH, CDR2 LQKENI. CDR3 length: 15 amino acids. Trimming took 1 base from V and 4 from J, leaving 14 bases between them. This CDR3 reads CASSPRESRSYEQYF. CDR3 DNA sequence: TGTGCCAGCTCACCACGGGAGAGCCGCTCGTACGAGCAGTACTTC. The whole variable domain, remainder taken from reference TRBV18 and TRBJ2-7, is NAGVMQNPRHLVRRRGQEARLRCSPMKGHSHVYWYRQLPEEGLKFMVYLQKENIIDESGMPKERFSAEFPKEGPSILRIQQVVRGDSAAYFCASSPRESRSYEQYFGPGTRLTVT.

The chain links TRBV18 to TRBJ2-7; D is perhaps TRBD1 (5 bases). V dropped 4 bases and J dropped 5 bases, with 12 bases sitting between them. The germline V gene encodes CDR1 KGHSH and CDR2 LQKENI. The CDR3 has 13 residues. CDR3 bases: TGTGCCAGCTCACGCCTTGGGGCCGACGAGCAGTACTTC. Protein product: CASSRLGADEQYF.

The chain has TRBV7-9 and TRBJ1-2, with D tentatively TRBD1 (5 bases). This CDR3 has 13 residues. Per the germline V gene, CDR1 is SEHNR and CDR2 is FQNEAQ (reference sequence). V was shortened by 2 bases and J by 9 bases, with 13 bases between the two germline ends. The CDR3 nucleotides read TGTGCCAGCAGCTTACGGGGGATGGGAAGCTACACCTTC. Translation gives CASSLRGMGSYTF.

The rearrangement joins TRBV6-1 to TRBJ1-1; 9 nucleotides match TRBD1. CDR1 is MNHNS, CDR2 SASEGT, per germline. This CDR3 has 14 amino acids. The V segment lost 5 bases and the J segment 3 bases; nucleotides outside the gene matches: 4. In DNA, the CDR3 is TGTGCCAGCAGTTGGGACAGGGTGGACACTGAAGCTTTCTTT. Amino acids: CASSWDRVDTEAFF.

The chain combines TRBV12-3 or TRBV12-4 with TRBJ2-7, with D possibly TRBD1 on 6 matching bases. V was trimmed by 6 bases and J by 4 bases, leaving 13 bases between them. CDR3 length: 13 amino acids. CDR3 nucleotides: TGTGCCAGCAGATCCAGCACAGGGTACGAGCAGTACTTC. Amino acids: CASRSSTGYEQYF.